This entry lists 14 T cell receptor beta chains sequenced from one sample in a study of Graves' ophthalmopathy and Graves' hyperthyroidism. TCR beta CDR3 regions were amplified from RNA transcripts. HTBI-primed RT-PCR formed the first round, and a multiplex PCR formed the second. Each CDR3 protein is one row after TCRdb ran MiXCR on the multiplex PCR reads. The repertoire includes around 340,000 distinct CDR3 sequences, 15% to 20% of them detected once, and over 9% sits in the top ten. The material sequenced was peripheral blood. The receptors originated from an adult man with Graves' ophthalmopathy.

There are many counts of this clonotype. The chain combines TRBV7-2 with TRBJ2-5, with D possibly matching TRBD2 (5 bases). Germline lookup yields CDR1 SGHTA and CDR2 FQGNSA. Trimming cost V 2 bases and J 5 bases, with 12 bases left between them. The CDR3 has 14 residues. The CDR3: CASSLRAAGETQYF. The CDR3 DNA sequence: TGTGCCAGCAGCTTACGGGCGGCGGGCGAGACCCAGTACTTC.

The CDR3 DNA reads as TGTGCCACTGGGGAGGGGTTCGGCAATCAGCCCCAGCATTTT. Translation gives CATGEGFGNQPQHF. The gene calls are TRBV6-1 and TRBJ1-5; D is perhaps TRBD1 (5 bases). V dropped 10 bases and J dropped 2 bases, with 15 bases sitting between them. Germline V gene data show CDR1 as MNHNS and CDR2 as SASEGT. There are 14 residues in the CDR3.

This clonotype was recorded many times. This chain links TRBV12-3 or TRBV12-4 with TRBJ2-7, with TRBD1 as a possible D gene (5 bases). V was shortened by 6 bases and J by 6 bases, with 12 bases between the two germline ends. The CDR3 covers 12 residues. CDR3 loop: CASSPNQGEQYF. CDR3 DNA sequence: TGTGCCAGCAGCCCCAACCAGGGCGAGCAGTACTTC.

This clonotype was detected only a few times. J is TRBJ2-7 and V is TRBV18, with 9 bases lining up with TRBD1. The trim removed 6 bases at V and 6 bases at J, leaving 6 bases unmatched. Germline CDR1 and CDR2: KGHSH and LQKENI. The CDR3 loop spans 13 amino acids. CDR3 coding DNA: TGTGCCAGCTCGGGGACAGGGAAGGGCGAGCAGTACTTC. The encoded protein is CASSGTGKGEQYF.

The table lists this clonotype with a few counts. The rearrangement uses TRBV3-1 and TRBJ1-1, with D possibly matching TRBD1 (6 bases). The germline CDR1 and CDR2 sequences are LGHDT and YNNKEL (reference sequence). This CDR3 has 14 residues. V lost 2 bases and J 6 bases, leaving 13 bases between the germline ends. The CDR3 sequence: CASSQPGTNPEAFF. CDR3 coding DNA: TGTGCCAGCAGCCAACCCGGGACAAATCCTGAAGCTTTCTTT.

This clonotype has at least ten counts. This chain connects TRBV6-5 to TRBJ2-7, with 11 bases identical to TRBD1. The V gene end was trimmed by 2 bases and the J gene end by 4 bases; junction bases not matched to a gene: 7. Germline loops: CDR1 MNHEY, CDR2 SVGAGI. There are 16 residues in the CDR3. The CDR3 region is CASSYTYGTGGYEQYF. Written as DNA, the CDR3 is TGTGCCAGCAGTTACACCTATGGGACAGGGGGGTACGAGCAGTACTTC.

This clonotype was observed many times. This CDR3 is CASSLSQEETQYF. CDR3 nucleotides: TGTGCCAGCAGCTTATCGCAGGAAGAGACCCAGTACTTC. The chain is built from TRBV7-9 and TRBJ2-5; D unclear. The V end lost 2 bases, the J end lost 3 bases, and 7 bases lay between the germline ends. The germline gives CDR1 SEHNR, CDR2 FQNEAQ (reference sequence). The CDR3 length is 13 residues.

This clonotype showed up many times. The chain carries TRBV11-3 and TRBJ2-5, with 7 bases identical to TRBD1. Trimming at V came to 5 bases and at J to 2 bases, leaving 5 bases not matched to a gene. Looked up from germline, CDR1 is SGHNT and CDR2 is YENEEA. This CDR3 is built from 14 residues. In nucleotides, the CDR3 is TGTGCCAGCAGCCCGGGGACAGATCAAGAGACCCAGTACTTC. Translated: CASSPGTDQETQYF.

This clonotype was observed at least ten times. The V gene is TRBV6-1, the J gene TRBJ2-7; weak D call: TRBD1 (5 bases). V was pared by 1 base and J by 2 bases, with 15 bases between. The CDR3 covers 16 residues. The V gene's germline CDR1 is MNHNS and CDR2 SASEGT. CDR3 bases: TGTGCCAGCAGTGAAGGCTGGGGCATTCCGGCCTACGAGCAGTACTTC. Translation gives CASSEGWGIPAYEQYF.

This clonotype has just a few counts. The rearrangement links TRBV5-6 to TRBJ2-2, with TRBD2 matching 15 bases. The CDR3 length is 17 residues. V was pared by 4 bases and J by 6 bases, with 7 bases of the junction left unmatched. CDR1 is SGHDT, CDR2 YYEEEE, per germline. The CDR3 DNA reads TGTGCCAGCAGCCTTAGCTGGACTAGCGGGAGGGCCGGGGAGCTGTTTTTT. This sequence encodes CASSLSWTSGRAGELFF.

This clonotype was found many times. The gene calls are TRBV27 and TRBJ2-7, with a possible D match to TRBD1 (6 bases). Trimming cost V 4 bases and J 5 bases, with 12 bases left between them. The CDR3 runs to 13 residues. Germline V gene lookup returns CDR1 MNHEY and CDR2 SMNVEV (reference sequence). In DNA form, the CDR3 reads TGTGCCAGCAGTTCCAGGGGCAACCACGAGCAGTACTTC. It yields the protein CASSSRGNHEQYF.

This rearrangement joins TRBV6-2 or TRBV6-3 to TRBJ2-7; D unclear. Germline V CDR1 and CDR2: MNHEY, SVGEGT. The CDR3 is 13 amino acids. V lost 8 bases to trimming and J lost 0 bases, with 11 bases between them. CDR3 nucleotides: TGTGCCAGCCAGAGAACCCTCTCCTACGAGCAGTACTTC. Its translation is CASQRTLSYEQYF.

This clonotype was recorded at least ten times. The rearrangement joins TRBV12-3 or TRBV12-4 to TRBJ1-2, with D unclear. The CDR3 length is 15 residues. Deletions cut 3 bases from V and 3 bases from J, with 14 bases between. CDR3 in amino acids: CASSFFRSVDYGYTF. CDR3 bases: TGTGCCAGCAGTTTTTTCAGAAGTGTTGACTATGGCTACACCTTC.

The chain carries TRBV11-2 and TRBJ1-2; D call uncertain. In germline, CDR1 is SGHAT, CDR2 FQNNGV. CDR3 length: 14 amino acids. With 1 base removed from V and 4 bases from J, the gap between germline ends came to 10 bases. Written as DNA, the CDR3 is TGTGCCAGCAGCTTAGGCTTCGATACCTATGGCTACACCTTC. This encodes CASSLGFDTYGYTF.